This entry lists 11 T cell receptor beta chains sequenced from one sample in a study of blood T cell repertoires in COVID-19. The repertoire was sequenced with immunoSEQ multiplex PCR; TCRdb's copy has only in-frame clones and lacks some. The sample consists of 200,000 to 250,000 clones, approximately 85% of them appearing once. Sequenced sample: peripheral blood. All receptors derive from a man older than 75 with acute or convalescent COVID-19.

V is TRBV19 and J is TRBJ1-1, with no clear D. V gave up 7 bases and J gave up 6 bases, with 21 bases separating them. This CDR3 region has 15 residues. The germline V gene encodes CDR1 LNHDA and CDR2 SQIVND (reference sequence). CDR3 sequence reads: CASTTYRREAAEAFF. The CDR3 bases are TGTGCCAGTACTACCTACCGGCGGGAAGCTGCTGAAGCTTTCTTT.

The V gene is TRBV6-5, the J gene TRBJ1-2; 10 nucleotides align to TRBD1. The CDR3 is 14 amino acids. Germline V gene lookup returns CDR1 MNHEY and CDR2 SVGAGI. V shed 6 bases and J 4 bases; nucleotides not matched to a gene: 5. CDR3 nucleotide sequence: TGTGCCAGCAGGCCGGGACAGGGGATCTATGGCTACACCTTC. Amino acid sequence: CASRPGQGIYGYTF.

This clone was seen just once. The chain couples TRBV7-9 to TRBJ1-1; no definite D call. The CDR3 runs to 14 residues. From germline, CDR1 is SEHNR and CDR2 FQNEAQ (reference sequence). Trimming shortened V by 0 bases and J by 7 bases, and 12 bases separated the two germline ends. CDR3 in amino acids: CASSLALSTVEAFF. CDR3 coding DNA: TGTGCCAGCAGCTTAGCGCTCAGTACAGTTGAAGCTTTCTTT.

This chain joins TRBV10-3 and TRBJ2-7, with D tentatively TRBD1 (6 bases). V was pared by 4 bases and J by 0 bases, with 10 bases between. The CDR3 runs to 14 residues. Germline CDR1 and CDR2: ENHRY and SYGVKD. The CDR3 region is CAISGTAFSYEQYF. The CDR3, as DNA: TGTGCCATCAGTGGGACAGCCTTCTCCTACGAGCAGTACTTC.

For the CDR3, the DNA is TGCGCCAGCAGCCCAGGGGGGACAGGAATTTTTGCAACTAATGAAAAACTGTTTTTT. Amino acids: CASSPGGTGIFATNEKLFF. The chain uses TRBV4-3 and TRBJ1-4; 8 bases line up with TRBD1. Per the germline V gene, CDR1 is LGHNA and CDR2 is YSLEER. V shed 4 bases and J 0 bases; nucleotides not matched to a gene: 13. The length of the CDR3 is 19 residues.

The chain has TRBV6-1 and TRBJ1-1; D is unclear. Germline CDR1 MNHNS, CDR2 SASEGT. The CDR3 runs to 17 residues. The V gene lost 0 bases and the J gene lost 4 bases, with 18 bases spanning the gap. The CDR3 reads CASSEARLQKRGTEAFF. In DNA, the CDR3 is TGTGCCAGCAGTGAAGCGCGGCTCCAAAAAAGAGGCACTGAAGCTTTCTTT.

The chain employs TRBV15 and TRBJ1-6; D is possibly TRBD1 (6 bases). V gave up 0 bases and J gave up 9 bases, with 12 bases separating them. From germline, CDR1 is LNHNV and CDR2 YYDKDF (reference sequence). This CDR3 has 15 amino acids. The CDR3 loop reads CATSRDRGGTSPLHF. In DNA, the CDR3 is TGTGCCACCAGCAGAGATAGGGGGGGCACTTCACCCCTCCACTTT.

The V and J genes are TRBV5-1 and TRBJ1-2, with 9 nucleotides matching TRBD1. Germline CDR1 is SGHRS and CDR2 is YFSETQ. CDR3 length: 14 amino acids. V dropped 4 bases and J dropped 8; count of bases not matched to a gene: 9. Here the CDR3 reads CASSIPTGGKGYTF. In nucleotides, the CDR3 is TGCGCCAGCAGCATCCCAACAGGGGGCAAAGGCTACACCTTC.

The chain carries TRBV7-9 and TRBJ1-5; D is perhaps TRBD1 (5 bases). V dropped 5 bases and J dropped 8 bases, with 13 bases sitting between them. This CDR3 has 13 residues. The germline V gene encodes CDR1 SEHNR and CDR2 FQNEAQ (reference sequence). The CDR3 region is CASSLGGREPQHF. CDR3 sequence (DNA): TGTGCCAGCAGCCTGGGGGGTAGAGAGCCCCAGCATTTT.

The chain uses TRBV18 and TRBJ1-5; 7 nucleotides align to TRBD1. The ends lost 6 bases at V and 6 bases at J; junction bases unmatched: 5. CDR3 length equals 13 residues. Per germline, CDR1 KGHSH and CDR2 LQKENI. CDR3 bases: TGTGCCAGCTCGCCATCAGGGGGTCAGCCCCAGCATTTT. Its protein product is CASSPSGGQPQHF.

The chain carries TRBV28 and TRBJ1-1; weak D call: TRBD1 (6 bases). The CDR3 loop spans 15 amino acids. V lost 6 bases to trimming and J lost 0 bases, with 14 bases between them. CDR1 and CDR2 from the germline V gene are MDHEN and SYDVKM. The CDR3 DNA is TGTGCCAGCAGACTAGGGGGGGCCGTGAACACTGAAGCTTTCTTT. Translation gives CASRLGGAVNTEAFF.